This is a list of T cell receptor beta chains from one sample in a study of shared clonotypes between healthy human individuals. Method: immunoSEQ multiplex PCR; TCRdb's copy keeps in-frame clones and lacks some. This table has about 510,000 clones, approximately 95% appearing once. Sequencing input: naive CD4+ T cells sorted from blood. The receptors originated from a woman aged 25 to 45 in good health. Both conserved end residues are part of each CDR3. The D gene is left open where the match is weak. Only part of the rows carry a size: once, few, many, or a class if the clone is expanded.

j_call	v_call	clone_size	d_call	cdr3_nt	cdr3_aa
TRBJ1-2	TRBV28	.	TRBD1	TGTGCCAGCAGTTCCGGACAGGGGGCTTACTATGGCTACACCTTC	CASSSGQGAYYGYTF
TRBJ1-2	TRBV9	.	.	TGTGCCAGCAGCCCTCTGGCCACGGGGCGGGTCTATGGCTACACCTTC	CASSPLATGRVYGYTF
TRBJ2-1	TRBV7-9	.	TRBD2	TGTGCCAGCAGCTTACAGCGGGAGAGGTTCAATGAGCAGTTCTTC	CASSLQRERFNEQFF
TRBJ2-5	TRBV5-1	.	.	TGCGCCAGCAGCCGCGGGACAGTCCAAGAGACCCAGTACTTC	CASSRGTVQETQYF
TRBJ2-7	TRBV29-1	.	.	TGCAGCGTTGAACCGGGTCTTTTTCCCTACGAGCAGTACTTC	CSVEPGLFPYEQYF
TRBJ1-1	TRBV18	.	.	TGTGCCAGCTCACCCCCGCCCGGGGCCAACACTGAAGCTTTCTTT	CASSPPPGANTEAFF
TRBJ1-2	TRBV19	.	.	TGTGCCAGTAGTCCAAGACAGGATGGCTACACCTTC	CASSPRQDGYTF
TRBJ2-3	TRBV9	.	TRBD1	TGTGCCAGCAGCTTTTCGACAGGGGGCAAAGATACGCAGTATTTT	CASSFSTGGKDTQYF
TRBJ2-5	TRBV12-1	.	.	TGTGCCAGCAGCTTTGAGTCTAGCGGGAGAGGTGAGCAGTACTTC	CASSFESSGRGEQYF
TRBJ1-2	TRBV10-2	.	TRBD1	TGCGCCAGCAGTGGACCGACAGGGGGCGCAGGTGGCTACACCTTC	CASSGPTGGAGGYTF
TRBJ2-1	TRBV5-3	.	.	TGTGCCAGCAGCTTGGGATTGGACTCCTACAATGAGCAGTTCTTC	CASSLGLDSYNEQFF
TRBJ1-2	TRBV6-5	.	TRBD1	TGTGCCAGCAGTTACCGCCGACAGGGGAGGAACTATGGCTACACCTTC	CASSYRRQGRNYGYTF
TRBJ2-5	TRBV15	.	.	TGTGCCACCAGCAGAGACAGGGCCCAAGAGACCCAGTACTTC	CATSRDRAQETQYF
TRBJ1-5	TRBV9	.	.	TGTGCCAGCAGCCGAGGGGGGACGAGCAATCAGCCCCAGCATTTT	CASSRGGTSNQPQHF
TRBJ2-3	TRBV4-2	.	.	TGTGCCAGCAGCCGCCTCCGTGCGACAGATACGCAGTATTTT	CASSRLRATDTQYF
TRBJ2-5	TRBV5-1	.	.	TGCGCCAGCAGCTTGGCCAAGCAGGGAAAAGAGACCCAGTACTTC	CASSLAKQGKETQYF
TRBJ1-3	TRBV27	.	.	TGTGCCAGCAGTTTAAGGGGCCAGGGAGGGTCTGGAAACACCATATATTTT	CASSLRGQGGSGNTIYF
TRBJ1-5	TRBV2	.	.	TGTGCCAGCAGTGAAAGCACCCAGACGGGACCCCAGCATTTT	CASSESTQTGPQHF
TRBJ2-7	TRBV7-9	.	TRBD1	TGTGCCAGCAGCCAGGACAGGGAATACGAGCAGTACTTC	CASSQDREYEQYF
TRBJ2-6	TRBV7-3	.	.	TGTGCCAGCAGCTCGGACCCCTCTGGGGCCAACGTCCTGACTTTC	CASSSDPSGANVLTF
TRBJ1-4	TRBV5-1	.	TRBD1	TGCGCCAGCAGTAAAGCCAGACAGGGCCAAACTAATGAAAAACTGTTTTTT	CASSKARQGQTNEKLFF
TRBJ2-7	TRBV27	.	TRBD1	TGTGCCAGCAGCTCGACAGGGAGCTCCTACGAGCAGTACTTC	CASSSTGSSYEQYF
TRBJ2-6	TRBV7-6	.	TRBD1	TGTGCCAGCAGCGATAAATACAGGGGTTCTGGGGCCAACGTCCTGACTTTC	CASSDKYRGSGANVLTF
TRBJ2-2	TRBV19	.	.	TGTGCCAGTAGTATCCCCCTCGGGACACGAGCGGGCAACACCGGGGAGCTGTTTTTT	CASSIPLGTRAGNTGELFF
TRBJ1-5	TRBV6-6	.	.	TGTGCCAGCAGTTACTCTGGCGGCAATCAGCCCCAGCATTTT	CASSYSGGNQPQHF
TRBJ1-2	TRBV19	.	.	TGTGCCAGTAGTATATATGGGACCTCCCTAGGAGGCTACACCTTC	CASSIYGTSLGGYTF
TRBJ2-7	TRBV30	.	.	TGTGCTACGGACCGGGCGAACCCTAAAAGGAACGAGCAGTACTTC	CATDRANPKRNEQYF
TRBJ1-5	TRBV6-1	.	.	TGTGCCAGCAGTGAATATGGGCAGGGGATGAATCAGCCCCAGCATTTT	CASSEYGQGMNQPQHF
TRBJ2-7	TRBV28	.	TRBD2	TGTGCCAGCAGGGGTACTCTAGGGGCTAGCGGAAACTACGAGCAGTACTTC	CASRGTLGASGNYEQYF
TRBJ2-5	TRBV21-1	once	.	TGTGCCAGCAGCACTGCGAGCGGGAGAGTGAAAGAGACCCAGTACTTC	CASSTASGRVKETQYF
TRBJ2-7	TRBV6-6	.	TRBD1	TGTGCCAGCAGTACAAGACAGGGGGCGCGGTACGAGCAGTACTTC	CASSTRQGARYEQYF
TRBJ2-1	TRBV30	.	.	TGTGCCTGGAGTCGCCTAGCGCGTACCTACAATGAGCAGTTCTTC	CAWSRLARTYNEQFF
TRBJ2-5	TRBV30	.	TRBD2	TGTGCCTGGAGTGTAGTCGGGGGGGAGACCCAGTACTTC	CAWSVVGGETQYF
TRBJ2-1	TRBV6-1	.	TRBD2	TGTGCCAGCAGTGGGGGGGGGAGGGAGACCGACAATGAGCAGTTCTTC	CASSGGGRETDNEQFF
TRBJ1-1	TRBV4-2	.	TRBD1	TGTGCCAGCAGCCAGATGGACAGGGGAGAAGCTTTCTTT	CASSQMDRGEAFF
TRBJ2-3	TRBV5-1	.	TRBD1	TGCGCCAGCAGCCCCGGGACAGGAACAAGCACAGATACGCAGTATTTT	CASSPGTGTSTDTQYF
TRBJ2-7	TRBV28	.	TRBD1	TGTGCCAGCAGTCCGCCCCCTCCGGGACAGGGAAACTACGAGCAGTACTTC	CASSPPPPGQGNYEQYF
TRBJ1-2	TRBV5-1	.	.	TGCGCCAGCAGCAGGGACCCAGCCAACTATGGCTACACCTTC	CASSRDPANYGYTF
TRBJ1-1	TRBV28	.	.	TGTGCCAGCAGTTTGAGCCAGGGAGGGACTGAAGCTTTCTTT	CASSLSQGGTEAFF
TRBJ1-3	TRBV7-6	.	.	TGTGCCAGCAGCCGAGGACGGGGTTCCGGAAACACCATATATTTT	CASSRGRGSGNTIYF
TRBJ1-1	TRBV4-1	.	.	TGCGCCAGCAGCCAAGGTGTGACTCCGAATCCCATGAACACTGAAGCTTTCTTT	CASSQGVTPNPMNTEAFF
TRBJ2-5	TRBV5-4	once	.	TGTGCCAGCAGCTTGATGCGTAGTCAAGAGACCCAGTACTTC	CASSLMRSQETQYF
TRBJ2-3	TRBV11-2	.	TRBD1	TGTGCCAGCAGCCGGACAGGGGGCACAGATACGCAGTATTTT	CASSRTGGTDTQYF
TRBJ2-1	TRBV9	.	.	TGTGCCAGCAGCGTAGTCGCAGGGCCCGAGCAGTTCTTC	CASSVVAGPEQFF
TRBJ2-1	TRBV5-4	.	.	TGTGCCAGCATCAGGGAGGATAGCTCCTACAATGAGCAGTTCTTC	CASIREDSSYNEQFF
TRBJ2-7	TRBV5-1	.	TRBD1	TGCGCCAGCAGATCGGGACAGGGGTTCGAGCAGTACTTC	CASRSGQGFEQYF
TRBJ2-1	TRBV27	.	TRBD1	TGTGCCAGCAGCCCCTCCGGGACAGGGCGCTACAATGAGCAGTTCTTC	CASSPSGTGRYNEQFF
TRBJ1-5	TRBV28	.	TRBD1	TGTGCCAGCAGGGACGGGACAGGGGTTGCTAGCAATCAGCCCCAGCATTTT	CASRDGTGVASNQPQHF
TRBJ2-7	TRBV5-1	once	.	TGCGCCAGCAGCTTGGGTCCACCCCCCTACGAGCAGTACTTC	CASSLGPPPYEQYF
TRBJ2-7	TRBV2	.	TRBD1	TGTGCCAGCGCCCAACAGGGGGCCAGCTCCTACGAGCAGTACTTC	CASAQQGASSYEQYF
TRBJ1-4	TRBV6-6	.	TRBD1	TGTGCCAGCAGTTTGGGACAGGGAGGTGAAAAACTGTTTTTT	CASSLGQGGEKLFF